This TCR beta chain originates from a study of cytomegalovirus exposure and HLA in healthy donors. About the research overall: From donors who were HLA-typed, an early data release held 81 million or so unique TCRs.

Remarks on this clone: Antigen specificity is unknown.

Study conclusions and caveats: Earlier findings revealed that most TCR beta V segments proved productive either about 90% or about 30% of the time.

The study ran its PCR with 60 Vbeta and 13 Jbeta primers. Data came from immunoSEQ multiplex PCR; TCRdb stores just in-frame clones and leaves some out. The sample lists 77,000 or so clones, over 70% occurring once. Germline CDR1 reads MNHEY; CDR2 reads SVGAGI. The CDR3 totals 16 residues. V was clipped by 0 bases and J by 0 bases; unmatched bases: 0. Sequencing was performed on PBMCs. The V and J genes are TRBV6-5 and TRBJ2-1, with 9 bases lining up with TRBD2. This TCR derives from a woman aged 40 to 50 in good health and CMV-seronegative. The chain's CDR3 is CASSYSSGGSYNEQFF. The CDR3 bases are TGTGCCAGCAGTTACTCTAGCGGGGGCTCCTACAATGAGCAGTTCTTC.